Reported below is one TCR beta chain. Its antigen is still unknown. No much larger clonotype is one base removed from it; base qualities were not supplied. This entry is derived from a study of cytomegalovirus exposure and HLA in healthy donors (dated by TCRdb to 2017 to 2019). Background for the entire study: An earlier analysis of 587 of the donors reported about 280 Gb of sequence data and 95 million to 120 million unique TCR beta sequences obtained from roughly 180 million T cells. Typing coverage varied by locus: about 620-640 donors for A, B, C, DRB1 and DQB1; roughly 510 for DQA1; approximately 610 for DPA1; under 490 for DPB1. Besides the first cohort of roughly 700 subjects, a separate validation cohort made up of 95 to 150 different subjects was used. The study aimed to test whether cataloging public T cell receptors could reveal signatures of past pathogen exposure. To predict cytomegalovirus infection status, the study combined high-throughput TCR immunosequencing, statistical association of individual TCRs with disease status, and machine learning. In the later analysis, no new phenotypic data were used to find candidate immune exposures; instead, reliance was placed on TCR beta sequences and their occurrence across donors. All discovery cohort repertoires had been generated on a single sequencing platform. A later analysis re-analyzed previously published TCR beta repertoires from hundreds of donors and added high-resolution HLA genotyping to study TCR occurrence patterns. Of the roughly 400 genotyped donors, over 65% fell in the genetic ancestry cluster associated with self-reported Caucasian donors. In a later genetic analysis, genome-wide SNP genotypes for about 55% of the roughly 700 donors were used, and that subset was treated as a discovery cohort. The study used immunosequencing to profile the T cell repertoires of about 670 subjects and linked those repertoires to cytomegalovirus serostatus. Donor age, sex, ethnicity and CMV serostatus were compiled together with the repertoire data. On average, about 240,000 unique TCR beta nucleotide sequences were sequenced per donor among about 400 genotyped donors of the cohort, with roughly 18% of those sequences being non-productive. HLA typing included class I and class II loci at four-digit resolution. In an earlier analysis of 500 to 650 of the donors, high-throughput TCR beta sequencing was used to judge whether each TCR beta V gene segment behaved as functional or pseudogenic. Roughly 300 gigabases of sequencing data and approximately 93 million unique TCR sequences were included in an early release covering 550 to 650 HLA-typed donors. Because of strong linkage in the cohort, five DR-DQ haplotypes were treated as single units for association and clustering. Broad study findings and their caveats: Because counts were too low, some 17 rarely observed V segments, including chromosome 9 orphons, were excluded from the earlier analysis of several hundred of the donors. Cytomegalovirus status was reported to be diagnosed by the classifier with high specificity and sensitivity in both the original and validation cohorts. In a later analysis, about 16,000 TCR beta sequences were associated with specific HLA alleles at a false discovery rate of 0.05. According to the authors, the approach could potentially be generalized to other disease states and immunological phenotypes. In vitro tests confirmed that a few of the cytomegalovirus-associated TCR beta chains recognize cytomegalovirus antigens. This cohort had only TCR beta chains sequenced, and the lack of alpha or paired-chain data limited which features could be detected. Immune exposure information for the cohort was limited to CMV serostatus. In a later analysis, HLA-associated TCR beta chains showed more clonal expansion and lower generation probabilities than non-associated chains that were equally common. V-gene and J-gene trimming of TCR beta chains was associated with a missense DCLRE1C variant in a later genetic analysis, and the association was replicated in an independent cohort. According to a later genetic analysis, donors in an Asian-associated ancestry cluster had fewer N-insertions in productive TCRs than the approximately 670-donor mean. A further reported finding was that TCR beta sequences accurately predicted the HLA-A and HLA-B alleles for most subjects in the first cohort. In a later analysis, TCR association rates were found to vary across HLA loci, with the most associated TCRs seen for DRB1 alleles and the fewest for HLA-C alleles. Some IMGT-functional V segments, including TRBV6-2 and TRBV6-3, could not be told apart with the 87-base-pair reads, so those segments were excluded. According to a later analysis, most CMV-associated TCR beta chains appeared to be HLA-restricted, and the HLA associations seemed to be driven largely by CMV exposure. In the study, approximately 150 TCR beta chains were listed as associated with cytomegalovirus. Roughly uniform sequencing depth across donors was assumed in presence/absence analyses, although this assumption may not hold. Correlated functional status among segregating V segments might be attributable to linkage disequilibrium, but an unknown experimental factor could not be ruled out. Broadly in line with IMGT annotations, most TCR beta V segments showed up in productive rearrangements about 87% or about 30% of the time in an earlier analysis of around 600 of the donors. While some public TCRs were present in many individuals, most TCR sequences turned up only very rarely across donors. Assigning TCR associations to individual alleles was difficult when HLA alleles, especially DR and DQ, strongly co-occurred. A cluster of highly shared sequence variants was judged likely to represent a technical artifact of the sequencing pipeline. Because HLA typing was unavailable for some donors at each locus, only the typed subset was used in association tests. Several of the top co-occurrence clusters appeared to be linked to parvovirus B19, influenza, CMV and Epstein-Barr virus, according to a later analysis.

Library preparation was by the immunoSEQ multiplex PCR assay. The multiplex PCR relied on a mix of 60 forward primers for TCR Vbeta segments and 13 reverse primers for TCR Jbeta segments. Amplification of the CDR3 region of rearranged TCR beta genes was performed with a multiplex PCR assay on genomic DNA. The Illumina HiSeq System was used to sequence the amplified TCR beta libraries as 87-base-pair reads. In the source study's methods: A later analysis counted tens of millions of unique TCR beta chains across the 690 or so repertoires, and around 9.9 million of these chains were shared by at least two donors. A nearest-neighbor algorithm error-corrected the raw reads and collapsed the reads into unique sequences, merging closely related sequences to remove PCR and sequencing errors. To assign V, D and J gene segments, CDR3 sequences were aligned to IMGT reference sequences. Each retained sequence needed at least a six-nucleotide match to both a V gene segment and a J gene segment. A rearrangement was called productive if the CDR3 had no stop codons and remained in frame with V and J, and every other rearrangement was called non-productive. CDR3 was defined by IMGT convention, running from the second conserved V-encoded cysteine to the conserved J-encoded phenylalanine. The earlier analysis of approximately 590 of the donors excluded any sequence lacking an unambiguous match to a single V gene segment. An earlier analysis of roughly 590 of the donors called V segments functional above 56.7% productive rearrangements and segregating when the between-donor standard deviation exceeded 5%. A statistical classification framework was built to diagnose cytomegalovirus status from the catalog of TCR beta chain sequences. A later analysis assigned V and J genes by comparing TCR nucleotide sequences with IMGT/GENE-DB human TR gene sequences. Using the TCRdist pipeline, a later analysis assigned CDR3 sequences along with most-parsimonious VDJ recombination scenarios. In a later analysis, every TCR beta chain was defined by the combination of its CDR3 amino acid sequence and its V-gene family, and reads without a unique V-gene family were dropped. To address suspected cross-contamination and a sequencing artifact, a later analysis removed a few hundred highly shared, low-generation-probability nucleotide sequences. For each public chain, a later analysis derived a clonal expansion index from normalized ranks of inferred template counts within each repertoire. A later analysis computed generation probabilities with a VDJ recombination model fitted to out-of-frame rearrangements, and checked the results against IGoR. A later analysis scored TCR-TCR, TCR-HLA and TCR-CMV co-occurrence with hypergeometric tests, applying a repertoire-size bias correction to TCR pairs. A later analysis estimated false discovery rates by permuting HLA or CMV assignments 20 times. In a later analysis, co-occurring TCRs were grouped with DBSCAN, and TCRdist sequence similarity was added when clustering was performed within HLA-allele-positive subsets. For co-occurrence clustering, repertoires with fewer than 30,000 or more than 120,000 public chains were excluded, along with five repertoires with anomalous nucleotide sharing. TCRdb took this table from immuneACCESS and kept in-frame rearrangements with V and J called. Such tables lack part of the clones; where checked against another copy, unresolved V genes explain under half of the gap, and the rest is unexplained. V, J and clone size derive from that table, while D and trimming were established from the DNA sequence. The table for this sample lists roughly 150,000 clones; roughly 85% of them were counted only once. Just over 2.5% of the sample goes to the ten largest clones.

In total, more than 500 healthy bone marrow donors made up the cohort. At the time of sampling, every cohort member was nominally healthy, though immune exposures that went unrecorded were likely present. The donor was CMV seropositive and belonged to the group of 250 to 300 seropositive cohort members. A peripheral blood sample was provided by each donor, and peripheral blood mononuclear cells were used for TCR beta sequencing. The Qiagen DNeasy Blood Extraction Kit was used to extract genomic DNA from the blood cell samples. CDR3 length: 13 amino acids, cysteine to phenylalanine. The sequence is cut down to CDR3 DNA, 39 bases in frame from base 1. Based on the germline V gene, the CDR1 and CDR2 sequences are SGHRS and YFSETQ. V loses 2 bases, J loses 10 bases, and the germline ends lie 13 bases apart.

The sequenced sample consisted of PBMCs. The receptor was isolated from a man under 40 in good health and CMV-seropositive. This chain joins TRBV5-1 to TRBJ2-4; TRBD1 is possibly the D segment (6 matching bases). Here is the DNA: TGCGCCAGCAGCTTACAGGGTAATCGGATTCAGTACTTC. This is translated as CASSLQGNRIQYF.